Here is one T cell receptor beta chain with its context. The record originates from a study of T cell changes during pregnancy in multiple sclerosis. Sequenced by immunoSEQ multiplex PCR; TCRdb stores in-frame clones only, minus some. The sample holds fewer than 40,000 clones; over 75% are singletons and the top ten take around 0.5%. Germline V gives CDR1 SNHLY, CDR2 FYNNEI. The CDR3 totals 15 residues. V lost 2 bases, J lost 0 bases, and 1 base stayed unmatched. V gene TRBV2 combines with J gene TRBJ1-5; TRBD1 agrees at 7 bases. This TCR was sampled from a female donor in good health, enrolled as a control in a pregnancy study. The sample in question was CD4+ T cells from peripheral blood mononuclear cells, obtained in the first trimester of pregnancy. The CDR3 bases are TGTGCCAGCAGTGAATGGACAGGTAGCAATCAGCCCCAGCATTTT. Its protein product is CASSEWTGSNQPQHF.